Listed here are 8 T cell receptor beta chains from one sample, sequenced in a study of CD8 T cells in ankylosing spondylitis. TCRdb fed the 5' RACE reads into MiXCR, producing one record per CDR3 protein. The sample lists some 250,000 distinct CDR3 sequences, more than 20% occurring once. The sample consisted of blood, either unsorted or a sorted T cell fraction (not recorded which). The receptors originated from a male donor with ankylosing spondylitis or in good health (not recorded which).

This clonotype was recorded a few times. The CDR3 coding sequence is TGTGCCAGCAGCTTAGGCAGCTCCAGCTGGACAGATACGCAGTATTTT. It translates to CASSLGSSSWTDTQYF. This rearrangement joins TRBV7-8 to TRBJ2-3; D gene unclear. The V end was cut by 1 base, the J end by 3 bases, with 14 bases between. The CDR3 covers 16 residues. Germline CDR1 reads SGHVS; CDR2 reads FQNEAQ.

This clonotype has just a few counts. The genes are TRBV5-6 and TRBJ2-7; D not resolved. V lost 1 base to trimming and J lost 7 bases, with 9 bases between them. From germline, CDR1 is SGHDT and CDR2 YYEEEE. The CDR3 spans 12 residues. CDR3 region: CASSLWVREQYF. For the CDR3, the DNA is TGTGCCAGCAGCTTGTGGGTCAGGGAGCAGTACTTC.

This clonotype was seen repeatedly, ten times or more. This chain uses TRBV29-1 with TRBJ2-5; 8 positions match TRBD1. Germline CDR1 reads SQVTM; CDR2 reads ANQGSEA. V was clipped by 4 bases and J by 5 bases; unmatched bases: 12. The CDR3 runs 15 residues. The CDR3 DNA reads TGCAGCGTTGGAACGGTCCAGGGGGCTTGGGAGACCCAGTACTTC. It translates to CSVGTVQGAWETQYF. Based on the CDR3 plus reference TRBV29-1 and TRBJ2-5, the full variable domain is SAVISQKPSRDICQRGTSLTIQCQVDSQVTMMFWYRQQPGQSLTLIATANQGSEATYESGFVIDKFPISRPNLTFSTLTVSNMSPEDSSIYLCSVGTVQGAWETQYFGPGTRLLVL.

This clonotype was recorded at least ten times. The chain uses TRBV5-1 and TRBJ2-1; 9 bases are a match to TRBD1. J was trimmed by 7 bases and V by 4 bases; bases with no gene match: 15. The CDR3 is 17 amino acids. CDR1 and CDR2 from the germline V gene are SGHRS and YFSETQ. In DNA form, the CDR3 reads TGCGCCAGCAGCCACCGAACGGGACAGGGAACGTCGAATGAGCAGTTCTTC. It specifies CASSHRTGQGTSNEQFF.

This clonotype was found many times. This chain connects TRBV12-3 or TRBV12-4 to TRBJ2-1; 7 nucleotides agree with TRBD1. The length of the CDR3 is 16 residues. Trimming took 6 bases from V and 9 from J; bases not matched to a gene: 17. The CDR3 region has the DNA TGTGCCAGCAGCCTCCACGAAGGGGGCTCACGGGGTGAGCAGTTCTTC. It is translated as CASSLHEGGSRGEQFF.

The V and J genes are TRBV20-1 and TRBJ2-5; a possible D gene is TRBD2 (7 bases). The germline gives CDR1 DFQATT, CDR2 SNEGSKA (reference sequence). The CDR3 is 15 amino acids. The V and J ends lost 0 bases and 2 bases respectively, with 13 bases between them. The CDR3 DNA reads TGCAGTGCTAGAGATGAGGGGGACTATCAAGAGACCCAGTACTTC. This sequence encodes CSARDEGDYQETQYF.

This chain joins TRBV12-3 or TRBV12-4 and TRBJ2-1; no firm D call. Trimming removed 2 bases from V and 8 bases from J, with 13 bases in between. The CDR3 loop spans 14 amino acids. The CDR3 reads CASSLFIRRDEQFF. DNA for the CDR3: TGTGCCAGCAGTTTATTCATCCGGAGAGATGAGCAGTTCTTC.

This clonotype was counted ten times or more. The chain uses TRBV7-9 and TRBJ2-5; no definite D call. V was trimmed by 8 bases and J by 5 bases, leaving 9 bases between them. The CDR3 has 11 amino acids. The germline gives CDR1 SEHNR, CDR2 FQNEAQ (reference sequence). The CDR3 sequence is CASGDWETQYF. For the CDR3, the DNA is TGTGCCAGCGGCGATTGGGAGACCCAGTACTTC.